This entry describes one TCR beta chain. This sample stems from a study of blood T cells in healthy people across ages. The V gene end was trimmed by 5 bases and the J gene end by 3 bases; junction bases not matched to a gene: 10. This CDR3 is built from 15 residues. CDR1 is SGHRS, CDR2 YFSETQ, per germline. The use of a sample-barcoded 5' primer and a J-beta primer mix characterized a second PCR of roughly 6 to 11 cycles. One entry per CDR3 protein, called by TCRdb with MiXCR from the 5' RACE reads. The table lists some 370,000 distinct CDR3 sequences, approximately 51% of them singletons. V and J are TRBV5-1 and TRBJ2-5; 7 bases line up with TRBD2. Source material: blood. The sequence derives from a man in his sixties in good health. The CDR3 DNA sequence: TGCGCCAGCAGGGAGACTCCGGGACTAAAAGAGACCCAGTACTTC. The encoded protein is CASRETPGLKETQYF.